The next 5 T cell receptor beta chains were all read from a single sample in a study of T cells in Graves' hyperthyroidism and ophthalmopathy. RNA transcripts provided the source from which TCR beta CDR3 regions were amplified. RT-PCR in the first round (using the HTBI primer set) targeted the TCR CDR3. Each CDR3 protein is one row after TCRdb ran MiXCR on the multiplex PCR reads. The sample records about 360,000 distinct CDR3 sequences, roughly 13% being singletons. Material: blood. The receptor source for this set is a woman between 18 and 30 years old with Graves' hyperthyroidism.

This clonotype was found many times. The chain is built from TRBV7-9 and TRBJ2-3; perhaps TRBD1 as D (5 bases). Trimming stripped 4 bases from V and 0 bases from J, with 14 bases between. The CDR3 runs 16 residues. The V gene's germline CDR1 is SEHNR and CDR2 FQNEAQ (reference sequence). The CDR3 region is CASSSPVAGSTDTQYF. CDR3 nucleotide sequence: TGTGCCAGCAGCTCCCCCGTCGCAGGGAGCACAGATACGCAGTATTTT.

Regarding this clonotype: This likely comes from a read error, as the CDR3 has no conserved phenylalanine or tryptophan at its end. The chain recombines TRBV5-1 with TRBJ2-7, with 8 bases that match TRBD1. Germline CDR1 SGHRS, CDR2 YFSETQ. J gave up 3 bases and V 2 bases, and 4 bases lay outside the gene matches. The CDR3 spans 14 residues. The CDR3: CASSLIGQGYEQYL. The CDR3 DNA follows: TGCGCCAGCAGCTTAATTGGACAGGGCTACGAGCAGTACCTC.

Ten or more counts support this clonotype. The rearrangement uses TRBV19 and TRBJ2-4; tentatively, D is TRBD2 (7 bases). The CDR3 loop spans 15 amino acids. Germline loops: CDR1 LNHDA, CDR2 SQIVND (reference sequence). V lost 5 bases and J lost 5, with 16 bases in between. DNA for the CDR3: TGTGCCAGTAGTCCGGGAGGAGGGGGGCAAAACATTCAGTACTTC. It yields the protein CASSPGGGGQNIQYF.

CDR3 nucleotides: TGTGCCTGGTCGACAGGGCTCACCTACGAGCAGTACTTC. Protein sequence: CAWSTGLTYEQYF. The rearrangement links TRBV30 to TRBJ2-7, with 7 bases lining up with TRBD1. Trimming removed 5 bases from V and 2 bases from J; junction bases left unmatched: 6. Per the germline V gene, CDR1 is GTSNPN and CDR2 is SVGIG (reference sequence). The CDR3 has 13 amino acids.

This clonotype has a count of ten or more. V and J are TRBV20-1 and TRBJ1-2; D remains ambiguous. This CDR3 comprises 9 residues. Germline CDR1 and CDR2: DFQATT and SNEGSKA (reference sequence). V lost 5 bases and J lost 6, with 4 bases in between. CDR3 residues: CSAYDGYTF. In DNA, the CDR3 is TGCAGTGCTTACGATGGCTACACCTTC.